The 30 T cell receptor beta chains below were found in one sample sequenced in a study of early T cells in non-severe SARS-CoV-2 infection. From the 5' RACE reads, TCRdb called clonotypes with MiXCR, one entry per CDR3 protein. The sample carries roughly 80,000 distinct CDR3 sequences, roughly 12% recorded once. The specimen was whole blood, collected at baseline. Receptor source: an adult who was a healthcare worker with PCR-confirmed SARS-CoV-2 infection or an uninfected control (not recorded which).

The rearrangement links TRBV3-1 to TRBJ2-3; 8 nucleotides align to TRBD2. The CDR3 covers 14 residues. Germline V gene sequence: CDR1 LGHDT, CDR2 YNNKEL (reference sequence). V dropped 2 bases and J dropped 6; count of bases not matched to a gene: 4. The CDR3 DNA sequence: TGTGCCAGCAGCCAACGGCGGGGGGAGGATACGCAGTATTTT. Its protein product is CASSQRRGEDTQYF.

Only a few counts were recorded for this clonotype. The V call is TRBV6-2 or TRBV6-3, the J call TRBJ2-1, with 9 bases identical to TRBD2. This CDR3 has 18 amino acids. Germline-derived CDR1 and CDR2 are MNHEY and SVGEGT. Germline trimming cut 0 bases from V and 4 bases from J; bases unmatched to any gene: 10. CDR3 sequence reads: CASSYSRLAGRDYNEQFF. The CDR3 DNA reads as TGTGCCAGCAGTTACTCACGTCTAGCGGGGCGTGATTACAATGAGCAGTTCTTC.

This sequence joins TRBV6-5 and TRBJ1-2; maybe TRBD1 (5 bases). Trimming took off 3 bases at V and 8 bases at J, with 22 bases between the two ends. Germline assignment: CDR1 MNHEY and CDR2 SVGAGI. CDR3 length equals 16 residues. The CDR3 protein is CASSYSGTPTNLGYTF. The CDR3 coding sequence is TGTGCCAGCAGTTATTCCGGGACCCCAACCAATCTGGGCTACACCTTC.

This clonotype was counted between two and nine times. The chain uses TRBV7-8 and TRBJ2-3; D is uncertain. This CDR3 spans 13 amino acids. The germline CDR1 and CDR2 sequences are SGHVS and FQNEAQ. Trimming left V 5 bases short and J 4 bases short, with 10 bases between. This CDR3 reads CASSPSFADTQYF. For the CDR3, the DNA is TGTGCCAGCAGCCCTTCTTTCGCAGATACGCAGTATTTT. The full variable domain, in which reference TRBV7-8 and TRBJ2-3 provide the parts outside the CDR3, is GAGVSQSPRYKVAKRGQDVALRCDPISGHVSLFWYQQALGQGPEFLTYFQNEAQLDKSGLPSDRFFAERPEGSVSTLKIQRTQQEDSAVYLCASSPSFADTQYFGPGTRLTVL.

In this sample, this clonotype turned up many times. This chain uses TRBV6-6 with TRBJ2-3, with unresolved D. Trimming pared 5 bases from V and 4 bases from J, leaving 7 bases between. The CDR3 loop spans 12 amino acids. CDR1 and CDR2 (germline): MNHNY, SVGAGI (reference sequence). The CDR3 nucleotides read TGTGCCAGCAGTCCTAGTGCAGATACGCAGTATTTT. Protein: CASSPSADTQYF.

This rearrangement joins TRBV29-1 to TRBJ1-1, with 9 bases aligning to TRBD1. Germline V CDR1 and CDR2: SQVTM, ANQGSEA. Trimming took 6 bases from V and 4 from J; bases not matched to a gene: 9. This CDR3 is built from 14 residues. The CDR3 coding sequence is TGCAGCGTAATAACAGGGGGCGCTGGCACTGAAGCTTTCTTT. Amino acid sequence: CSVITGGAGTEAFF.

This clonotype was recorded a few times. The rearrangement uses TRBV6-5 and TRBJ2-1; D remains unclear. The germline CDR1 and CDR2 sequences are MNHEY and SVGAGI. Between the trimmed V and J ends, which lost 0 bases and 7 bases, there was a span of 10 bases. The CDR3 sequence is 14 residues long. CDR3 sequence: CASSYSRLGNEQFF. The CDR3 DNA reads TGTGCCAGCAGTTACTCGAGGTTGGGAAATGAGCAGTTCTTC.

The genes are TRBV7-9 and TRBJ1-2; unclear D gene. V was clipped by 5 bases and J by 2 bases, with 15 bases between them. The germline CDR1 and CDR2 sequences are SEHNR and FQNEAQ (reference sequence). The CDR3 is 15 residues long. The CDR3 nucleotides are TGTGCCAGCAGCCCGTGGACCGAAACAAACTATGGCTACACCTTC. Translated: CASSPWTETNYGYTF.

This clonotype was observed at least ten times. This sequence joins TRBV7-2 and TRBJ1-2, with a weak D call TRBD1 (5 bases). Germline assignment: CDR1 SGHTA and CDR2 FQGNSA. Trimming shortened V by 3 bases and J by 0 bases, and 11 bases separated the two germline ends. The CDR3 length is 15 residues. The CDR3 is CASSFLRTTNYGYTF. The CDR3 coding sequence is TGTGCCAGCAGCTTCCTCAGGACAACTAACTATGGCTACACCTTC.

Only a few counts were recorded for this clonotype. The chain links TRBV29-1 to TRBJ1-1; D is possibly TRBD1 (6 bases). This CDR3 is 14 amino acids long. CDR1 and CDR2 (germline): SQVTM, ANQGSEA. Trimming took off 2 bases at V and 4 bases at J, with 14 bases between the two ends. The CDR3 coding sequence is TGCAGCGTTGAAACAGGGTTTATGGGCACTGAAGCTTTCTTT. Translating gives CSVETGFMGTEAFF. Based on the CDR3 plus reference TRBV29-1 and TRBJ1-1, the full variable domain is SAVISQKPSRDICQRGTSLTIQCQVDSQVTMMFWYRQQPGQSLTLIATANQGSEATYESGFVIDKFPISRPNLTFSTLTVSNMSPEDSSIYLCSVETGFMGTEAFFGQGTRLTVV.

There are a few counts of this clonotype. As DNA, the CDR3 is TGTGCCAGCAGCTTAGATGTGGGGCCCCAGCATTTT. Amino acid sequence: CASSLDVGPQHF. The V call is TRBV7-2, the J call TRBJ1-5, with unresolved D. V shed 1 base and J shed 9 bases, with 7 bases lying between them. This CDR3 has 12 residues. The V gene's germline CDR1 is SGHTA and CDR2 FQGNSA.

In this sample, this clonotype turned up a few times. This chain joins TRBV7-9 and TRBJ1-6; D uncertain. CDR1 and CDR2 (germline): SEHNR, FQNEAQ (reference sequence). V was pared by 2 bases and J by 10 bases, with 9 bases between. The CDR3 has 13 residues. CDR3 residues: CASSLNQRSPLHF. DNA of the CDR3: TGTGCCAGCAGCTTAAATCAGAGATCACCCCTCCACTTT.

CDR3 residues: CASSSSGDLLGYTF. DNA of the CDR3: TGTGCCAGCAGCTCATCAGGAGACCTCCTTGGCTACACCTTC. The chain carries TRBV7-9 and TRBJ1-2; D unclear. V was trimmed by 4 bases and J by 7 bases, leaving 16 bases between them. CDR3 length: 14 amino acids. Germline loops: CDR1 SEHNR, CDR2 FQNEAQ (reference sequence).

This clonotype was counted a few times. The CDR3 DNA reads as TGTGCCAGTAGTATTAGGGACATAAATGAGCAGTTCTTC. Residues: CASSIRDINEQFF. The chain carries TRBV19 and TRBJ2-1; tentative D call: TRBD1 (6 bases). Trimming left V 3 bases short and J 7 bases short, with 10 bases between. CDR3 length equals 13 residues. CDR1 is LNHDA and CDR2 is SQIVND in the germline V gene (reference sequence). Looking up the rest from reference TRBV19 and TRBJ2-1 gives the full variable domain: DGGITQSPKYLFRKEGQNVTLSCEQNLNHDAMYWYRQDPGQGLRLIYYSQIVNDFQKGDIAEGYSVSREKKESFPLTVTSAQKNPTAFYLCASSIRDINEQFFGPGTRLTVL.

This chain uses TRBV12-3 or TRBV12-4 with TRBJ2-1; D remains ambiguous. Trimming shortened V by 2 bases and J by 8 bases, and 13 bases separated the two germline ends. The CDR3 spans 14 residues. This chain's CDR3 is CASSLSVAADEQFF. CDR3 sequence (DNA): TGTGCCAGCAGTTTATCTGTCGCCGCGGATGAGCAGTTCTTC.

This clonotype occurred many times. The chain uses TRBV19 and TRBJ2-2; TRBD1 is a possible D gene (6 bases). Germline-derived CDR1 and CDR2 are LNHDA and SQIVND (reference sequence). Trimming removed 5 bases from V and 5 bases from J, with 9 bases in between. The CDR3 loop spans 13 amino acids. In DNA, the CDR3 is TGTGCCAGTAGTCGCCAGGGGACCGGGGAGCTGTTTTTT. Its protein is CASSRQGTGELFF.

This clonotype showed up just a few times. The chain carries TRBV7-7 and TRBJ1-1; 9 bases align to TRBD1. The junction had 3 bases not matched to a gene; V was cut back by 5 bases and J by 5 bases. The CDR3 consists of 13 residues. CDR1 SSHAT and CDR2 FNYEAQ come from the germline V gene (reference sequence). The CDR3 sequence is CASSVGQGTEAFF. The CDR3 DNA reads as TGTGCCAGCAGCGTCGGACAGGGGACTGAAGCTTTCTTT.

This sequence joins TRBV28 and TRBJ1-4; D is uncertain. The CDR3 consists of 10 residues. V was clipped by 8 bases and J by 11 bases, with 9 bases between them. Germline loops: CDR1 MDHEN, CDR2 SYDVKM. The DNA for the CDR3 is TGTGCCAGCGGCCGGGAGAAACTGTTTTTT. It translates to CASGREKLFF. Using reference TRBV28 and TRBJ1-4 for the parts outside the CDR3, the full variable domain is DVKVTQSSRYLVKRTGEKVFLECVQDMDHENMFWYRQDPGLGLRLIYFSYDVKMKEKGDIPEGYSVSREKKERFSLILESASTNQTSMYLCASGREKLFFGSGTQLSVL.

A remark on this clonotype: An end of the junction differs from the germline gene, which may be a read error. The rearrangement uses TRBV20-1 and TRBJ2-5; perhaps TRBD2 as D (6 bases). Germline CDR1 reads DFQATT; CDR2 reads SNEGSKA (reference sequence). The CDR3 runs 13 residues. Here the CDR3 DNA reads TGCAGGGCTAGCGTGGGTGTCGTGGGGACCCAGTACTTC. It yields the protein CRASVGVVGTQYF.

This clonotype was seen ten or more times. The rearrangement links TRBV7-6 to TRBJ1-2; TRBD1 might be the D (5 bases). The V end was cut by 4 bases, the J end by 4 bases, with 7 bases between. Germline CDR1 and CDR2: SGHVS and FNYEAQ. The CDR3 has 12 residues. The CDR3: CASSSTAYGYTF. Here the CDR3 DNA reads TGTGCCAGCAGCTCGACAGCCTATGGCTACACCTTC.

This clonotype showed up just a few times. The chain joins TRBV7-2 to TRBJ1-1; no definite D call. The V end lost 5 bases, the J end lost 5 bases, and 12 bases lay between the germline ends. Germline V lookup: CDR1 SGHTA, CDR2 FQGNSA. This CDR3 is built from 13 residues. The CDR3 sequence is CASSVQELTEAFF. The CDR3 region has the DNA TGTGCCAGCAGCGTTCAGGAGCTGACTGAAGCTTTCTTT.

In this sample, this clonotype turned up a few times. The rearrangement joins TRBV6-6 to TRBJ1-2; D unresolved. The CDR3 is 10 amino acids. With 1 base removed from V and 7 bases from J, the gap between germline ends came to 1 base. The V gene's germline CDR1 is MNHNY and CDR2 SVGAGI (reference sequence). CDR3 sequence reads: CASSYFGYTF. The CDR3 DNA reads TGTGCCAGCAGTTACTTTGGCTACACCTTC.

The CDR3 DNA is TGTGCCTGGAGTGATGGGAACACTGAAGCTTTCTTT. It encodes CAWSDGNTEAFF. The genes are TRBV30 and TRBJ1-1; D unclear. Trimming left V 1 base short and J 1 base short, with 4 bases between. The CDR3 length is 12 residues. Germline CDR1 and CDR2: GTSNPN and SVGIG (reference sequence).

This clonotype was seen a few times. CDR3 nucleotides: TGTGCCAGCAGTGTATTAGGCATAAGCACTGAAGCTTTCTTT. Translation: CASSVLGISTEAFF. The rearrangement joins TRBV2 to TRBJ1-1; no firm D call. The CDR3 is 14 amino acids. With 4 bases removed from V and 4 bases from J, the gap between germline ends came to 13 bases. Germline lookup yields CDR1 SNHLY and CDR2 FYNNEI.

This clonotype has at least ten counts. The V gene is TRBV3-1, the J gene TRBJ2-2; D not resolved. Per germline, CDR1 LGHDT and CDR2 YNNKEL (reference sequence). The ends were cut back, 4 bases at V and 5 bases at J, with 2 bases in the middle. The CDR3 spans 11 residues. CDR3 sequence reads: CASSRTGELFF. The CDR3 DNA reads TGTGCCAGCAGCCGGACCGGGGAGCTGTTTTTT.

This rearrangement joins TRBV11-3 to TRBJ1-5; D is uncertain. The CDR3 totals 14 residues. The germline gives CDR1 SGHNT, CDR2 YENEEA. The ends were cut back, 2 bases at V and 0 bases at J, with 5 bases in the middle. CDR3 in amino acids: CASSLWYSNQPQHF. In nucleotides, the CDR3 is TGTGCCAGCAGCTTATGGTATAGCAATCAGCCCCAGCATTTT.

The table lists this clonotype with a few counts. The chain joins TRBV29-1 to TRBJ2-1, with D maybe TRBD1 (6 bases). Germline CDR1 reads SQVTM; CDR2 reads ANQGSEA. CDR3 length equals 12 residues. Trimming shortened V by 7 bases and J by 9 bases, and 16 bases separated the two germline ends. The CDR3 DNA reads TGCAGCGAGACGACACAGGGAAGTGAGCAGTTCTTC. Its translation: CSETTQGSEQFF.

This sequence joins TRBV7-8 and TRBJ2-2; the match to TRBD2 covers 8 bases. The CDR3 runs to 16 residues. Germline loops: CDR1 SGHVS, CDR2 FQNEAQ. J was trimmed by 1 base and V by 2 bases; bases with no gene match: 3. CDR3 in amino acids: CASSLYAGGNTGELFF. The CDR3 bases are TGTGCCAGCAGCTTATACGCGGGGGGGAACACCGGGGAGCTGTTTTTT.

This chain uses TRBV5-6 with TRBJ2-5; D is unresolved. V shed 4 bases and J shed 2 bases, with 9 bases lying between them. The length of the CDR3 is 13 residues. The germline CDR1 and CDR2 sequences are SGHDT and YYEEEE. This CDR3 reads CASSIGRQETQYF. For the CDR3, the DNA is TGTGCCAGCAGCATTGGACGGCAAGAGACCCAGTACTTC.

The chain has TRBV6-6 and TRBJ2-3; 9 bases fit TRBD2. The V segment lost 2 bases and the J segment 4 bases; nucleotides outside the gene matches: 4. Germline V gene data show CDR1 as MNHNY and CDR2 as SVGAGI (reference sequence). The CDR3 runs to 15 residues. The CDR3, as DNA: TGTGCCAGCAGTTACGTGGCTAGCGGGGCAGATACGCAGTATTTT. Protein: CASSYVASGADTQYF.